A single sample is the source of the 5 T cell receptor beta chains below, sequenced in a study of technical replicates of blood from several donors. This table comes from immunoSEQ multiplex PCR, and its TCRdb copy is limited to in-frame clones, with some not included. Of fewer than 90,000 clones listed, 93% are singletons. Input material: T cells isolated from PBMCs. All receptors derive from a human donor in good health.

This chain joins TRBV7-9 and TRBJ2-7; perhaps TRBD1 as D (5 bases). V dropped 3 bases and J dropped 3 bases, with 24 bases sitting between them. CDR1 is SEHNR and CDR2 is FQNEAQ in the germline V gene (reference sequence). The CDR3 covers 18 residues. CDR3 region: CASSFPSGSSTEDYEQYF. As DNA, the CDR3 is TGTGCCAGCAGCTTTCCGTCAGGGTCTTCGACAGAGGACTACGAGCAGTACTTC.

V usage is TRBV2 and J usage is TRBJ1-1; no clear D gene. CDR1 is SNHLY, CDR2 FYNNEI, per germline. The germline V and J ends were trimmed by 3 bases and 3 bases, with 5 bases remaining between them. The CDR3 length is 12 residues. In DNA form, the CDR3 reads TGTGCCAGCAGTGACCGGGACACTGAAGCTTTCTTT. Protein: CASSDRDTEAFF.

This CDR3 reads CASSLLRDSDTGELFF. DNA for the CDR3: TGTGCCAGCAGCTTACTCCGGGACAGTGACACCGGGGAGCTGTTTTTT. V usage is TRBV7-6 and J usage is TRBJ2-2, with 7 bases that match TRBD1. Germline V gives CDR1 SGHVS, CDR2 FNYEAQ. The length of the CDR3 is 16 residues. V shed 2 bases and J 3 bases; nucleotides not matched to a gene: 6.

This chain uses TRBV15 with TRBJ1-5; D gene uncertain. The V and J ends lost 3 bases and 4 bases respectively, with 10 bases between them. CDR1 is LNHNV, CDR2 YYDKDF, per germline (reference sequence). The CDR3 consists of 14 residues. The CDR3 bases are TGTGCCACCAGCAGCCGACTCAATAATCAGCCCCAGCATTTT. It codes for CATSSRLNNQPQHF.

This chain joins TRBV7-2 and TRBJ2-2; D uncertain. Germline V lookup: CDR1 SGHTA, CDR2 FQGNSA. V was clipped by 4 bases and J by 8 bases, with 8 bases between them. This CDR3 has 12 amino acids. CDR3 in amino acids: CASSWSVGELFF. CDR3 coding DNA: TGTGCCAGCAGCTGGAGCGTTGGGGAGCTGTTTTTT.